One TCR beta chain is described in this entry. What it recognizes is unknown. PCR involved 60 Vbeta and 13 Jbeta primers. This table comes from immunoSEQ multiplex PCR, and its TCRdb copy is limited to in-frame clones, with some not included. The data contain 150,000 to 200,000 clones, roughly 73% of them singletons. CDR1 and CDR2 from the germline V gene are SGHRS and YFSETQ. The CDR3 consists of 12 residues. The V end lost 4 bases, the J end lost 8 bases, and 12 bases lay between the germline ends. These data belong to a study of cytomegalovirus exposure and HLA in healthy donors. Study outcomes and limitations: The authors later found most CMV-associated TCR beta chains appeared HLA-restricted. Altogether, 160 or so TCR beta chains were recorded as cytomegalovirus-associated. Reports showed the classifier diagnosing cytomegalovirus status with high specificity and sensitivity.

Specimen: PBMCs. The rearrangement joins TRBV5-1 to TRBJ1-2, with D hard to call. The source is a woman aged 25 to 45 in good health and CMV-seronegative. For the CDR3, the DNA is TGCGCCAGCAGCCCCGCGGGTTGGGGCTACACCTTC. This encodes CASSPAGWGYTF. Looking up the rest from reference TRBV5-1 and TRBJ1-2 gives the full variable domain: KAGVTQTPRYLIKTRGQQVTLSCSPISGHRSVSWYQQTPGQGLQFLFEYFSETQRNKGNFPGRFSGRQFSNSRSEMNVSTLELGDSALYLCASSPAGWGYTFGSGTRLTVV.